This T cell receptor beta chain originates from a study of blood T cell repertoires in COVID-19. Study at large: Sources were T cells, B-cell-depleted T cells, or PBMCs; the material itself was cDNA or gDNA.

Adults between about 18 and 95 years of age took part from approximately 24 US areas. Participants had their cohort set by participant-reported clinical history. Per the study methods: Amplification of reference gene primers was used by the study to estimate nucleated cell counts. Sequenced by immunoSEQ multiplex PCR; TCRdb stores in-frame clones only, minus some. V, J and clone size are those of that table, while D and trimming were read from the DNA. Of approximately 180,000 clones listed, roughly 82% were seen once; the top ten hold around 5.5%. The CDR3 runs 12 residues. V lost 5 bases, J lost 12 bases, and 8 bases stayed unmatched. Germline CDR1 is PRHDT and CDR2 is FYEKMQ (reference sequence).

This clonotype originated in a woman aged 55-69 years with acute COVID-19. The specimen was PBMCs or T cells enriched from blood (not recorded which). V usage is TRBV13 and J usage is TRBJ2-7; 9 bases map to TRBD1. The CDR3 DNA reads as TGTGCCAGCAGCAACTACAGGGGGCGAGGGTACTTC. Residues: CASSNYRGRGYF.